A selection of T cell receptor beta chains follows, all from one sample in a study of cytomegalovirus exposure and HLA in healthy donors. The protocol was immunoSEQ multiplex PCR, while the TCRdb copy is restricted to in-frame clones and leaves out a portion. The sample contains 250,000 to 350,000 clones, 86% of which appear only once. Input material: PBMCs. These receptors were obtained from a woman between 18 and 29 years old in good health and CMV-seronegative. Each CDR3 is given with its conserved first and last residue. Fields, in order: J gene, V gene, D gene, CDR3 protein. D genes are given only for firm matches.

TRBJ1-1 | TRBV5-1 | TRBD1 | CASAPGQANTEAFF
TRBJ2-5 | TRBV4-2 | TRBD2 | CASSQGTASGQETQYF
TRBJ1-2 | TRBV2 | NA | CASRKEGGPANYGYTF
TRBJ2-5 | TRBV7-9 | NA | CASSLRGSETQYF
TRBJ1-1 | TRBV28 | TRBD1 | CASSLARGIPEAFF
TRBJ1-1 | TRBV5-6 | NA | CASSPGGSTEAFF
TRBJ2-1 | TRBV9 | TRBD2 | CASSVFLADNEQFF
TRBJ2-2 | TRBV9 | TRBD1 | CASSYRGSGELFF
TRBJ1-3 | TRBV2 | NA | CASSRGNTIYF
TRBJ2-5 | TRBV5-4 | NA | CASSLAGETQYF
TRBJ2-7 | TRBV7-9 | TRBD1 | CASSSSFQSGTGNPYEQYF
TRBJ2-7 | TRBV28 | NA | CASSLKSGAEQYF
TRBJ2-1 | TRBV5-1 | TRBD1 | CASNRGQGYNEQFF
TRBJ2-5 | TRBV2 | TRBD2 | CASTRSGGGQETQYF
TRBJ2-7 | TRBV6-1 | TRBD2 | CASRPSGRGEQYF
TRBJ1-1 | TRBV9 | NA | CASSPGQWDTEAFF
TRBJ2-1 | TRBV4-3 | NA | CASSQALLASHEQFF
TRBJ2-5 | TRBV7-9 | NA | CASSVKGPGETQYF
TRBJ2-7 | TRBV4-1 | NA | CASSAAWTGASYEQYF
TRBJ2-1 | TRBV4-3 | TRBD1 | CASSQGIGQGATNEQFF
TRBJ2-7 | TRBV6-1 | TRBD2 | CASRASGSYEQYF
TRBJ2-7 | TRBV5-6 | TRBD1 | CASSRTGLEQYF
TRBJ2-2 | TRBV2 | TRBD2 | CASSGSGGAGELFF
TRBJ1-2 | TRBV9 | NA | CASSPPAGRGYTF